The 8 T cell receptor beta chains in this list originate from one sample, sequenced in a study of molecular identifiers for immune sequencing clone quantification. TCRdb ran MiXCR on the PCR reads and lists one entry per CDR3 protein. The sample carries 88,000 or so distinct CDR3 sequences, under 25% recorded once. The sequenced sample consisted of naive CD8+ T cells from blood, with Jurkat cell RNA spiked in. Subset noted: FACS-sorted CD8+CD4-CCR7+CD45RA+ naive T cells. The origin of the receptors is a human donor in good health. Some libraries in this study had Jurkat cell RNA spiked in.

This clonotype was counted a few times. CDR3 DNA sequence: TGTGCCAGCAGCTTTCTAGCGGGAGACTACAATGAGCAGTTCTTC. It yields the protein CASSFLAGDYNEQFF. The rearrangement uses TRBV7-9 and TRBJ2-1; 10 bases map to TRBD2. This CDR3 has 15 residues. V was pared by 3 bases and J by 3 bases, with 2 bases of the junction left unmatched. The germline V gene has CDR1 SEHNR and CDR2 FQNEAQ (reference sequence).

Details on this clonotype: At one of its ends the junction is not consistent with the germline gene, which may arise from a read error. The chain uses TRBV5-1 and TRBJ1-1, with D perhaps TRBD1 (5 bases). Germline V CDR1 and CDR2: SGHRS, YFSETQ. The CDR3 consists of 13 residues. In nucleotides, the CDR3 is TGCGCCAGCAGCTTGGTGGGGGACCCAAGGGCTCTCTTT. Its protein product is CASSLVGDPRALF.

This clonotype was detected only a few times. This sequence joins TRBV9 and TRBJ2-1, with TRBD2 identical over 10 bases. Germline CDR1 reads SGDLS; CDR2 reads YYNGEE. Losses at the gene ends were 2 bases for V and 4 bases for J; bases not matched to a gene: 12. The CDR3 totals 18 residues. This chain's CDR3 is CASSVTLYGTSVYNEQFF. In nucleotides, the CDR3 is TGTGCCAGCAGCGTTACTCTTTATGGGACTAGCGTTTACAATGAGCAGTTCTTC. Variable domain in full (rest from reference TRBV9 and TRBJ2-1): DSGVTQTPKHLITATGQRVTLRCSPRSGDLSVYWYQQSLDQGLQFLIQYYNGEERAKGNILERFSAQQFPDLHSELNLSSLELGDSALYFCASSVTLYGTSVYNEQFFGPGTRLTVL.

The table lists this clonotype with many counts. The chain carries TRBV9 and TRBJ1-1, with unresolved D. This CDR3 region has 13 residues. Germline values: CDR1 SGDLS, CDR2 YYNGEE. V gave up 0 bases and J gave up 3 bases, with 6 bases separating them. This CDR3 is CASSVGGYTEAFF. The CDR3 DNA reads TGTGCCAGCAGCGTAGGCGGGTACACTGAAGCTTTCTTT.

This chain links TRBV13 with TRBJ2-7; possibly TRBD1 for D (6 bases). The CDR3 length is 15 residues. Germline CDR1 PRHDT, CDR2 FYEKMQ (reference sequence). V gave up 5 bases and J gave up 4 bases, with 18 bases separating them. Here the CDR3 DNA reads TGTGCCAGCAGCGTCCGGGACATACAACCTTACGAGCAGTACTTC. Translation gives CASSVRDIQPYEQYF.

This clonotype was recorded many times. The CDR3 DNA reads TGTGCCAGCAGCCAGGCCGTCGGGAGAGGTCAAGAGACCCAGTACTTC. This sequence encodes CASSQAVGRGQETQYF. The chain carries TRBV7-9 and TRBJ2-5; possible D gene TRBD2, 6 bases. Trimming removed 5 bases at V and 2 bases at J, with 18 bases between. The CDR3 has 16 amino acids. The germline V gene has CDR1 SEHNR and CDR2 FQNEAQ (reference sequence).

This clonotype was seen repeatedly, ten times or more. The J gene is TRBJ2-2, the V gene TRBV4-2; D possibly corresponds to TRBD1 (7 bases). The CDR3 runs to 18 residues. V shed 3 bases and J shed 3 bases, with 20 bases lying between them. Germline assignment: CDR1 LGHNA and CDR2 YNFKEQ. The CDR3 is CASSQEKQGRSDTGELFF. Here the CDR3 DNA reads TGTGCCAGCAGCCAGGAAAAACAGGGGAGGAGTGACACCGGGGAGCTGTTTTTT.

On this clonotype itself: One base away lies a much larger clone, so this may be a sequencing read error. The CDR3 sequence: CSVEVPNSGANVLTF. CDR3 in DNA: TGCAGCGTTGAGGTACCAAACTCTGGGGCCAACGTCCTGACTTTC. This chain uses TRBV29-1 with TRBJ2-6; no firm D call. V gave up 3 bases and J gave up 0 bases, with 9 bases separating them. This CDR3 contains 15 residues. Germline V gene lookup returns CDR1 SQVTM and CDR2 ANQGSEA.